Below are 15 T cell receptor beta chains sequenced from a single sample in a study of blood T cell repertoires in COVID-19. Some clones are missing from TCRdb's copy, which holds only in-frame ones; the method was immunoSEQ multiplex PCR. The sample lists 76,000 or so clones; around 91% were seen once. Sequencing was performed on peripheral blood. The receptors were gathered from a human donor in a cohort sampled during active COVID-19.

The chain joins TRBV7-3 to TRBJ2-2; D may be TRBD2 (5 bases). Looked up from germline, CDR1 is SGHTA and CDR2 is FQGTGA. The CDR3 is 15 residues long. V gave up 2 bases and J gave up 2 bases, with 9 bases separating them. The CDR3 protein is CASSLVTTNTGELFF. In nucleotides, the CDR3 is TGTGCCAGCAGCTTAGTGACTACCAACACCGGGGAGCTGTTTTTT.

J is TRBJ2-2 and V is TRBV7-2; TRBD2 agrees at 7 bases. The CDR3 contains 15 residues. V lost 5 bases and J lost 6; bases outside the gene matches: 9. Germline V gene sequence: CDR1 SGHTA, CDR2 FQGNSA. DNA of the CDR3: TGTGCCAGCAGCCTTAGCGGGTACGGTGCCGGGGAGCTGTTTTTT. Translated: CASSLSGYGAGELFF.

The gene calls are TRBV2 and TRBJ1-2; the D gene is possibly TRBD1 (6 bases). The length of the CDR3 is 16 residues. V was shortened by 8 bases and J by 4 bases, with 23 bases between the two germline ends. Germline CDR1 reads SNHLY; CDR2 reads FYNNEI. This chain's CDR3 is CASYYYQRTASYGYTF. In DNA form, the CDR3 reads TGTGCCAGCTACTACTACCAAAGGACAGCGAGCTATGGCTACACCTTC. Supplemented by reference TRBV2 and TRBJ1-2, the full variable domain reads EPEVTQTPSHQVTQMGQEVILRCVPISNHLYFYWYRQILGQKVEFLVSFYNNEISEKSEIFDDQFSVERPDGSNFTLKIRSTKLEDSAMYFCASYYYQRTASYGYTFGSGTRLTVV.

This rearrangement joins TRBV7-2 to TRBJ1-1; D is unclear. CDR3 length equals 12 residues. Trimming took off 1 base at V and 6 bases at J, with 6 bases between the two ends. CDR1 SGHTA and CDR2 FQGNSA come from the germline V gene. The CDR3 loop reads CASSLGASEAFF. CDR3 DNA sequence: TGTGCCAGCAGCTTAGGAGCGTCTGAAGCTTTCTTT.

The rearrangement uses TRBV11-2 and TRBJ2-1, with 10 bases lining up with TRBD2. Germline CDR1 and CDR2: SGHAT and FQNNGV. This CDR3 has 15 residues. V dropped 3 bases and J dropped 8; count of bases not matched to a gene: 7. The CDR3 loop reads CASSFPSGGRDEQFF. As DNA, the CDR3 is TGTGCCAGCAGCTTCCCTAGCGGGGGCCGTGATGAGCAGTTCTTC.

The chain combines TRBV9 with TRBJ2-2; no definite D call. The CDR3 length is 12 residues. Germline CDR1 and CDR2: SGDLS and YYNGEE. Trimming removed 2 bases at V and 3 bases at J, with 2 bases between. The CDR3: CASSVDTGELFF. The DNA of the CDR3 is TGTGCCAGCAGCGTCGACACCGGGGAGCTGTTTTTT. The full variable domain, with the rest looked up from reference TRBV9 and TRBJ2-2, is DSGVTQTPKHLITATGQRVTLRCSPRSGDLSVYWYQQSLDQGLQFLIQYYNGEERAKGNILERFSAQQFPDLHSELNLSSLELGDSALYFCASSVDTGELFFGEGSRLTVL.

The CDR3 here is CASSFRWTSGGYTNEQFF. CDR3 bases: TGCGCCAGCAGCTTCCGATGGACTAGCGGGGGTTACACCAATGAGCAGTTCTTC. The chain is built from TRBV5-1 and TRBJ2-1, with 13 bases that match TRBD2. After removal of 2 bases from V and 6 bases from J, the junction contained 11 bases not matched to a gene. Germline CDR1 is SGHRS and CDR2 is YFSETQ. The CDR3 covers 18 residues.

V usage is TRBV5-5 and J usage is TRBJ2-7; 8 bases match TRBD2. Germline V gene sequence: CDR1 SGHKS, CDR2 YYEKEE (reference sequence). V shed 4 bases, J shed 3 bases, and the junction held 9 bases outside the gene matches. The length of the CDR3 is 15 residues. CDR3 sequence (DNA): TGTGCCAGCAGCGCCGGTACTAGCGGACTCTACGAGCAGTACTTC. Translation: CASSAGTSGLYEQYF.

This clone showed up just once. The V gene is TRBV6-6, the J gene TRBJ2-1, with TRBD2 matching over 8 bases. Per germline, CDR1 MNHNY and CDR2 SVGAGI (reference sequence). The CDR3 has 15 amino acids. The junction had 2 bases not matched to a gene; V was cut back by 3 bases and J by 1 base. CDR3 in amino acids: CASSYGGGSYNEQFF. CDR3 nucleotides: TGTGCCAGCAGTTATGGCGGGGGGTCCTACAATGAGCAGTTCTTC.

This chain connects TRBV7-2 to TRBJ1-1; possibly TRBD1 for D (5 bases). The CDR3 is made up of 15 amino acids. The V gene's germline CDR1 is SGHTA and CDR2 FQGNSA. Trimming took 3 bases from V and 1 from J, leaving 12 bases between them. CDR3 DNA: TGTGCCAGCAGCTTTCTGGCCAGGGCGAACACTGAAGCTTTCTTT. Its translation: CASSFLARANTEAFF.

There are many counts of this clone. The genes are TRBV5-8 and TRBJ2-1; 8 bases agree with TRBD2. Germline CDR1 and CDR2: SGHTS and YDEGEE. After removal of 4 bases from V and 10 bases from J, the junction contained 13 bases not matched to a gene. The CDR3 contains 15 residues. The CDR3 region is CASSLPGLDQGEQFF. Written as DNA, the CDR3 is TGTGCCAGCAGCCTGCCGGGACTAGATCAAGGGGAGCAGTTCTTC.

The chain links TRBV7-8 to TRBJ1-3, with D perhaps TRBD1 (5 bases). From germline, CDR1 is SGHVS and CDR2 FQNEAQ. The CDR3 is 14 amino acids. Trimming shortened V by 8 bases and J by 0 bases, and 11 bases separated the two germline ends. DNA for the CDR3: TGTGCCAGCGGGGCGTTCCGCTCTGGAAACACCATATATTTT. Its translation is CASGAFRSGNTIYF. The full variable domain, its missing parts supplied by reference TRBV7-8 and TRBJ1-3, is GAGVSQSPRYKVAKRGQDVALRCDPISGHVSLFWYQQALGQGPEFLTYFQNEAQLDKSGLPSDRFFAERPEGSVSTLKIQRTQQEDSAVYLCASGAFRSGNTIYFGEGSWLTVV.

V and J are TRBV19 and TRBJ1-5, with D possibly being TRBD1 (5 bases). Trimming took off 5 bases at V and 5 bases at J, with 16 bases between the two ends. Germline assignment: CDR1 LNHDA and CDR2 SQIVND (reference sequence). This CDR3 contains 15 residues. CDR3 coding DNA: TGTGCCAGTAGTGGAGGGGTATCTGGGGATCAGCCCCAGCATTTT. Translation gives CASSGGVSGDQPQHF. The full variable domain, rest sourced from reference TRBV19 and TRBJ1-5, is DGGITQSPKYLFRKEGQNVTLSCEQNLNHDAMYWYRQDPGQGLRLIYYSQIVNDFQKGDIAEGYSVSREKKESFPLTVTSAQKNPTAFYLCASSGGVSGDQPQHFGDGTRLSIL.

The chain is built from TRBV5-1 and TRBJ1-2; 7 nucleotides match TRBD1. V shed 0 bases, J shed 4 bases, and the junction held 6 bases outside the gene matches. Germline V CDR1 and CDR2: SGHRS, YFSETQ. The CDR3 is made up of 15 amino acids. As DNA, the CDR3 is TGCGCCAGCAGCTTGGGGGACAGATGGGGCTATGGCTACACCTTC. Protein sequence: CASSLGDRWGYGYTF. Complete variable domain (other parts from reference TRBV5-1 and TRBJ1-2): KAGVTQTPRYLIKTRGQQVTLSCSPISGHRSVSWYQQTPGQGLQFLFEYFSETQRNKGNFPGRFSGRQFSNSRSEMNVSTLELGDSALYLCASSLGDRWGYGYTFGSGTRLTVV.

The chain links TRBV6-5 to TRBJ1-4; no definite D call. The CDR3 contains 16 residues. The germline CDR1 and CDR2 sequences are MNHEY and SVGAGI. The V end lost 0 bases, the J end lost 0 bases, and 8 bases lay between the germline ends. Here the CDR3 DNA reads TGTGCCAGCAGTTACTCGGGCGGGGCAACTAATGAAAAACTGTTTTTT. Its protein is CASSYSGGATNEKLFF.